The 21 T cell receptor beta chains below were found in one sample sequenced in a study of coeliac disease. Clones were sequenced by immunoSEQ multiplex PCR, and TCRdb holds only the in-frame ones, with some missing. The table includes several thousand clones, around 72% detected once. The sample consisted of lamina propria lymphocytes from the gut. The receptors were sampled from a man aged 30 to 39 with celiac disease.

The chain uses TRBV4-3 and TRBJ2-1; 8 bases match TRBD2. The CDR3 length is 15 residues. J was trimmed by 12 bases and V by 0 bases; bases with no gene match: 10. Germline V gene lookup returns CDR1 LGHNA and CDR2 YSLEER. CDR3 nucleotide sequence: TGCGCCAGCAGCCAAGATCGACTAGCGCCTGTGACGCAGTTCTTC. Encoded protein: CASSQDRLAPVTQFF.

The chain carries TRBV19 and TRBJ1-3; no reliable D call. V gave up 3 bases and J gave up 2 bases, with 8 bases separating them. This CDR3 is 14 amino acids long. Germline V lookup: CDR1 LNHDA, CDR2 SQIVND (reference sequence). CDR3 sequence reads: CASSIVLPGNTIYF. The CDR3 coding sequence is TGTGCCAGTAGTATCGTCCTTCCTGGAAACACCATATATTTT.

The chain uses TRBV5-4 and TRBJ2-1; 13 nucleotides line up with TRBD2. The V segment lost 4 bases and the J segment 4 bases; nucleotides outside the gene matches: 5. This CDR3 region has 16 residues. The germline V gene has CDR1 SGHNT and CDR2 YYREEE (reference sequence). This CDR3 reads CASSLGLAGLYNEQFF. The DNA for the CDR3 is TGTGCCAGCAGCCTGGGACTAGCGGGGCTGTACAATGAGCAGTTCTTC.

CDR3: CASSRGPLWATQYF. The CDR3, as DNA: TGTGCCAGCAGCCGCGGGCCACTATGGGCGACCCAGTACTTC. V gene TRBV14 combines with J gene TRBJ2-5, with D perhaps matching TRBD2 (5 bases). In germline, CDR1 is SGHDN, CDR2 FVKESK. Trimming removed 4 bases at V and 7 bases at J, with 16 bases between. This CDR3 has 14 amino acids.

This clone was observed a handful of times. The chain combines TRBV5-3 with TRBJ2-6; the D gene is possibly TRBD1 (5 bases). TRBV5-3 is placed among ORFs of uncertain function. CDR3 length: 18 residues. Trimming pared 1 base from V and 0 bases from J, leaving 14 bases between. Written as DNA, the CDR3 is TGTGCCAGAAGCTTGAAAGGGGTTTCCCCCTCTGGGGCCAACGTCCTGACTTTC. It translates to CARSLKGVSPSGANVLTF.

This chain uses TRBV10-3 with TRBJ2-5; TRBD1 matches 7 bases. This CDR3 spans 13 amino acids. Germline values: CDR1 ENHRY, CDR2 SYGVKD. The V gene end was trimmed by 10 bases and the J gene end by 0 bases; junction bases not matched to a gene: 5. The CDR3 DNA is TGTGCCACTCTAGGGACAGACCAAGAGACCCAGTACTTC. The encoded protein is CATLGTDQETQYF.

This clone was observed once. The chain links TRBV6-1 to TRBJ2-3; D perhaps matches TRBD2 (6 bases). The length of the CDR3 is 14 residues. Germline V gene lookup returns CDR1 MNHNS and CDR2 SASEGT. The V gene lost 0 bases and the J gene lost 14 bases, with 18 bases spanning the gap. CDR3 sequence (DNA): TGTGCCAGCAGTGAAGCGCTGCGGGGTACCTCAAGGTATTTT. Its protein product is CASSEALRGTSRYF.

This clone was found a few times. This chain uses TRBV6-5 with TRBJ2-1, with D possibly being TRBD1 (5 bases). The CDR3 has 14 residues. Deletions cut 0 bases from V and 5 bases from J, with 8 bases between. Germline assignment: CDR1 MNHEY and CDR2 SVGAGI. The CDR3 coding sequence is TGTGCCAGCAGTTACTCGAGACAGAACAATGAGCAGTTCTTC. Encoded protein: CASSYSRQNNEQFF.

The chain recombines TRBV7-9 with TRBJ2-7; TRBD1 aligns across 8 bases. The CDR3 covers 15 residues. With 4 bases clipped from V and 3 bases from J, the junction kept 8 bases outside the gene matches. In germline, CDR1 is SEHNR, CDR2 FQNEAQ (reference sequence). CDR3 nucleotide sequence: TGTGCCAGCAGCTCGACAGGGGAAAATATCTACGAGCAGTACTTC. Its translation is CASSSTGENIYEQYF.

The chain links TRBV5-5 to TRBJ1-5, with a tentative D call TRBD1 (6 bases). The CDR3 length is 14 residues. V lost 5 bases and J lost 5, with 14 bases in between. Germline CDR1 is SGHKS and CDR2 is YYEKEE (reference sequence). CDR3 sequence reads: CASRQGHQDQPQHF. The CDR3 region has the DNA TGTGCCAGCAGGCAGGGACACCAGGATCAGCCCCAGCATTTT.

This chain connects TRBV10-2 to TRBJ2-3; maybe TRBD2 (6 bases). The CDR3 sequence is 12 residues long. With 8 bases removed from V and 3 bases from J, the gap between germline ends came to 9 bases. CDR1 WSHSY and CDR2 SAAADI come from the germline V gene. The CDR3 spells CASFAGTDTQYF. The CDR3 nucleotides read TGCGCCAGCTTTGCGGGGACAGATACGCAGTATTTT.

The CDR3 DNA reads as TGCGCCAGCAGCCAAGTGCTGGGACAGGGAGACCCTGGAAACACCATATATTTT. It yields the protein CASSQVLGQGDPGNTIYF. The genes are TRBV4-1 and TRBJ1-3; 9 bases agree with TRBD1. Trimming at V came to 1 base and at J to 2 bases, leaving 9 bases not matched to a gene. This CDR3 region has 18 residues. Per germline, CDR1 MGHRA and CDR2 YSYEKL.

This chain connects TRBV25-1 to TRBJ2-5, with TRBD2 matching over 9 bases. The germline gives CDR1 MGHDK, CDR2 SYGVNS. The CDR3 spans 15 residues. Trimming took 2 bases from V and 4 from J; bases not matched to a gene: 5. CDR3 DNA sequence: TGTGCCAGCAGTGAAGACGCGGGAGGGGGAGAGACCCAGTACTTC. Translated: CASSEDAGGGETQYF.

The chain uses TRBV12-5 and TRBJ2-6; a weak D match, TRBD1 (5 bases). Germline V gene sequence: CDR1 LGHNT, CDR2 FRNRAP. V gave up 5 bases and J gave up 5 bases, with 25 bases separating them. The CDR3 is 19 residues long. The CDR3 DNA follows: TGTGCTAGTGGTGTGCGCACTTTGCAAGGACAAAGTCGGGCCAACGTCCTGACTTTC. Protein sequence: CASGVRTLQGQSRANVLTF.

The gene calls are TRBV11-2 and TRBJ2-3; 8 positions agree with TRBD2. The J segment lost 3 bases and the V segment lost 0 bases, leaving 2 bases of the junction unmatched. The CDR3 length is 15 residues. The V gene's germline CDR1 is SGHAT and CDR2 FQNNGV. CDR3 nucleotide sequence: TGTGCCAGCAGCTTAGACGGGAGGGCGACAGATACGCAGTATTTT. Protein product: CASSLDGRATDTQYF. Based on the CDR3 plus reference TRBV11-2 and TRBJ2-3, the full variable domain is EAGVAQSPRYKIIEKRQSVAFWCNPISGHATLYWYQQILGQGPKLLIQFQNNGVVDDSQLPKDRFSAERLKGVDSTLKIQPAKLEDSAVYLCASSLDGRATDTQYFGPGTRLTVL.

This clone was detected a few times. The chain combines TRBV19 with TRBJ1-5; 7 bases map to TRBD1. This CDR3 is built from 15 residues. The V gene's germline CDR1 is LNHDA and CDR2 SQIVND (reference sequence). V shed 5 bases and J 0 bases; nucleotides not matched to a gene: 4. In nucleotides, the CDR3 is TGTGCCAGTAGTTCTCGACAGGGTAGCAATCAGCCCCAGCATTTT. Translation gives CASSSRQGSNQPQHF.

For the CDR3, the DNA is TGTGCCATCAGTGAAGGGTGGGAGAGCCCCTACAATGAGCAGTTCTTC. This encodes CAISEGWESPYNEQFF. The chain links TRBV10-3 to TRBJ2-1; TRBD2 might be the D (5 bases). The CDR3 contains 16 residues. V lost 3 bases and J 2 bases, leaving 14 bases between the germline ends. Germline loops: CDR1 ENHRY, CDR2 SYGVKD.

V usage is TRBV28 and J usage is TRBJ2-3; the match to TRBD1 covers 9 bases. The CDR3 runs 15 residues. V trimming: 5 bases; J trimming: 3 bases; junction bases outside the gene matches: 6. Germline V CDR1 and CDR2: MDHEN, SYDVKM. The CDR3 sequence is CASSPGQGWTDTQYF. Written as DNA, the CDR3 is TGTGCCAGCAGTCCCGGACAGGGGTGGACAGATACGCAGTATTTT.

CDR3 nucleotide sequence: TGCGCCAGCATACGGACTAGCGGCTACAATGAGCAGTTCTTC. Encoded protein: CASIRTSGYNEQFF. This chain joins TRBV10-2 and TRBJ2-1; 10 nucleotides agree with TRBD2. This CDR3 region has 14 residues. Trimming took 7 bases from V and 3 from J; bases not matched to a gene: 3. CDR1 and CDR2 (germline): WSHSY, SAAADI.

This clone appeared a few times. Other DNA sequences of this sample code for an identical CDR3. The rearrangement uses TRBV5-1 and TRBJ2-2; TRBD2 might be the D (6 bases). The CDR3 extends over 15 amino acids. CDR1 is SGHRS, CDR2 YFSETQ, per germline. With 1 base removed from V and 5 bases from J, the gap between germline ends came to 12 bases. The DNA for the CDR3 is TGCGCCAGCAGCTTGCCCGGGAGAGAAACCGGGGAGCTGTTTTTT. The encoded protein is CASSLPGRETGELFF.

The genes are TRBV9 and TRBJ2-3; D is unresolved. The CDR3 loop spans 18 amino acids. V was shortened by 0 bases and J by 0 bases, with 17 bases between the two germline ends. The germline CDR1 and CDR2 sequences are SGDLS and YYNGEE. The CDR3 bases are TGTGCCAGCAGCGTAGAAGGATTGGGCCTCTCTAGCACAGATACGCAGTATTTT. Protein product: CASSVEGLGLSSTDTQYF.